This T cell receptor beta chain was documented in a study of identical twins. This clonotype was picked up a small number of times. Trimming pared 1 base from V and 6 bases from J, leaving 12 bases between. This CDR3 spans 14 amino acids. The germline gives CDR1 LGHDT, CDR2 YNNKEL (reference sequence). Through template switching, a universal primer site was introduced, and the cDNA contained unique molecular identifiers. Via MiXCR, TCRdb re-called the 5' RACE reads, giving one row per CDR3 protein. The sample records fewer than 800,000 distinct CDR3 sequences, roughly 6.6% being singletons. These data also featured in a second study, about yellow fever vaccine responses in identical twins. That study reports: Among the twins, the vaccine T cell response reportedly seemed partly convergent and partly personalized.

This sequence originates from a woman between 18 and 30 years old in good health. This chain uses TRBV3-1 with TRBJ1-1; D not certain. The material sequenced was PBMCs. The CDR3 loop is CASSQGLGGPEAFF. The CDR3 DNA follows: TGTGCCAGCAGCCAAGGCTTGGGAGGCCCTGAAGCTTTCTTT.